This TCR beta chain was profiled in a study of blood T cells in healthy people across ages. At the level of the study: Every two T cells gave about one barcoded beta molecule via template switching.

Findings and limits, study-wide: Naive CD4+ cells and diversity were both higher in long-lived donors than in aged donors.

With respect to this clonotype: Its specificity is unknown.

The use of a sample-barcoded 5' primer and a J-beta primer mix characterized a second PCR of roughly 7 to 11 cycles. A single record per CDR3 protein comes from TCRdb applying MiXCR to the 5' RACE reads. This table holds more than 650,000 distinct CDR3 sequences, about a fifth found once. CDR1 is LGHDT and CDR2 is YNNKEL in the germline V gene (reference sequence). The CDR3 runs 14 residues. Losses at the gene ends were 4 bases for V and 8 bases for J; bases not matched to a gene: 8. This TCR was sampled from a man aged 65-85 years in good health. The chain carries TRBV3-1 and TRBJ2-1, with 7 bases matching TRBD2. Sequenced input: blood. In DNA, the CDR3 is TGTGCCAGCAGCCCTGGACTAGTCGTCGATGAGCAGTTCTTC. Encoded protein: CASSPGLVVDEQFF.